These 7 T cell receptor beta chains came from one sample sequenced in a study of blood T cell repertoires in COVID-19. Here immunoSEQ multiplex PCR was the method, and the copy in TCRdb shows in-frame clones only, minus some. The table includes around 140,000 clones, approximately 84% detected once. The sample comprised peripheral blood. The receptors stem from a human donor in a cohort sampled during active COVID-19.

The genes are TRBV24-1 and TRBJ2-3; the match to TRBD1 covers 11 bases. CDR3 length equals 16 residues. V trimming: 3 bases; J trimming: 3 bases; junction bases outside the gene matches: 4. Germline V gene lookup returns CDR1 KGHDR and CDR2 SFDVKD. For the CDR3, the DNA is TGTGCCACCAGTGATACCGGGACAGGGGGAACAGATACGCAGTATTTT. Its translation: CATSDTGTGGTDTQYF.

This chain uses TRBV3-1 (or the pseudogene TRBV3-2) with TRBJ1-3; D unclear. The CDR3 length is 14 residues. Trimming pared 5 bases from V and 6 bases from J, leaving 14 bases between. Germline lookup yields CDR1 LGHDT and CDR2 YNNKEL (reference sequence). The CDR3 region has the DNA TGTGCCAGCAGCGACCGGGGTTACTTAAACACCATATATTTT. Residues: CASSDRGYLNTIYF.

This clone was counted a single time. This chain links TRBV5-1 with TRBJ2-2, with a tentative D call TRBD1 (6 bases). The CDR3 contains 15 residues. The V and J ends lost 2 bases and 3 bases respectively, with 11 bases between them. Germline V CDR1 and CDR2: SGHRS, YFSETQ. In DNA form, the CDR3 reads TGCGCCAGCAGCTTACGACAGGCTGACACCGGGGAGCTGTTTTTT. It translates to CASSLRQADTGELFF.

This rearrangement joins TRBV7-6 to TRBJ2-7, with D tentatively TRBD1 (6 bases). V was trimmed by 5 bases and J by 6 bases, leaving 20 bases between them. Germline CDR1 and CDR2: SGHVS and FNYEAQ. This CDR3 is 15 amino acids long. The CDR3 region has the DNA TGTGCCAGCAGCCCCCAGCTGGGGGCAATCTCCGAGCAGTACTTC. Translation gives CASSPQLGAISEQYF.

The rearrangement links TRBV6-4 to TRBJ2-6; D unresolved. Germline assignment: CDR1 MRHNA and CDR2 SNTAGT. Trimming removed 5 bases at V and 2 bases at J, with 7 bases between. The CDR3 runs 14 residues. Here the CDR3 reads CASSPSAGANVLTF. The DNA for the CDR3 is TGTGCCAGCAGTCCCAGCGCTGGGGCCAACGTCCTGACTTTC.

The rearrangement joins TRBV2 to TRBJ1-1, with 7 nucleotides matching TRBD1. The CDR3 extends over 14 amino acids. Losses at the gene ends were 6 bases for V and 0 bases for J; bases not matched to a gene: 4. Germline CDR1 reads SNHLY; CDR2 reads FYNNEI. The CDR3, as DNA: TGTGCCAGCAGACCGGACAGGATGAACACTGAAGCTTTCTTT. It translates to CASRPDRMNTEAFF.

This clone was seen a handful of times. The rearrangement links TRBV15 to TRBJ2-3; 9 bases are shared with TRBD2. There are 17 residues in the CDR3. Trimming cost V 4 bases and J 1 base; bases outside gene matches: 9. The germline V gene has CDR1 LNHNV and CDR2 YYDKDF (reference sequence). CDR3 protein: CATSKIAGEWGTDTQYF. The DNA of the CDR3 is TGTGCCACCAGCAAAATAGCGGGGGAGTGGGGCACAGATACGCAGTATTTT.